A selection of T cell receptor beta chains follows, all from one sample in a study of T cell responses to AZD1222 COVID-19 vaccine. TCRdb's table, derived via immunoSEQ multiplex PCR, lists solely in-frame clones and lacks some. The repertoire has 100,000 to 150,000 clones, about 90% of them found once; the top ten carry over 5.5%. Sample: peripheral blood, taken on day 0 of AZD1222 vaccination. The receptor set was obtained from an adult in good health. CDR3s include the opening cysteine and the closing phenylalanine or tryptophan. D genes are given only for firm matches. Rows may omit the clone size; those that give it use once, few, many or a size class.

TRBV5-6	.	.	TRBJ2-7	CASSPPDLSYEQYF	TGTGCCAGCAGCCCACCAGACCTCTCCTACGAGCAGTACTTC
TRBV7-6	.	.	TRBJ2-3	CASSLSTDGTDTQYF	TGTGCCAGCAGCTTAAGTACGGACGGAACAGATACGCAGTATTTT
TRBV28	.	.	TRBJ1-5	CASSESRSNQPQHF	TGTGCCAGCAGTGAGAGTCGTAGCAATCAGCCCCAGCATTTT
TRBV7-8	few	TRBD1	TRBJ1-5	CASSLGPDRENQPQHF	TGTGCCAGCAGCTTAGGGCCGGACAGGGAGAATCAGCCCCAGCATTTT
TRBV28	.	TRBD1	TRBJ2-7	CASSFQRDRGYEQYF	TGTGCCAGCAGTTTTCAGCGGGACAGGGGCTACGAGCAGTACTTC
TRBV5-4	.	.	TRBJ2-1	CASSPRHREQGINEQFF	TGTGCCAGCAGCCCAAGACATAGAGAACAGGGAATTAATGAGCAGTTCTTC
TRBV4-2	.	.	TRBJ1-2	CASSQQGSGYTF	TGTGCCAGCAGCCAACAGGGTTCTGGCTACACCTTC
TRBV11-3	.	.	TRBJ1-1	CASSPRDKLNTEAFF	TGTGCCAGCAGCCCCCGGGACAAATTGAACACTGAAGCTTTCTTT
TRBV28	.	TRBD1	TRBJ1-3	CASTWGGQISGNTIYF	TGTGCCAGCACCTGGGGGGGACAGATTTCTGGAAACACCATATATTTT
TRBV5-1	.	.	TRBJ2-1	CASSLDPSGEQFF	TGCGCCAGCAGCTTGGACCCGTCGGGGGAGCAGTTCTTC
TRBV6-5	.	.	TRBJ2-6	CASSYSSVSGANVLTF	TGTGCCAGCAGTTACTCGTCAGTCTCTGGGGCCAACGTCCTGACTTTC
TRBV6-1	once	.	TRBJ2-7	CASSVPSGRGPNEQYF	TGTGCCAGCAGTGTCCCCTCGGGGAGGGGGCCTAACGAGCAGTACTTC